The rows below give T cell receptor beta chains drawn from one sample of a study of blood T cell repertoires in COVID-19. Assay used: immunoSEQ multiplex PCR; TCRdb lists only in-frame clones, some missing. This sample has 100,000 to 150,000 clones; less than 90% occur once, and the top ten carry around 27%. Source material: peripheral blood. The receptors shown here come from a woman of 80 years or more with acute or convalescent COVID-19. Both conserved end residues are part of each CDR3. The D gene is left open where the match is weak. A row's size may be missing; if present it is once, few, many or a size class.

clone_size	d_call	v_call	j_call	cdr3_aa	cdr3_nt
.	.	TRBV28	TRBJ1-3	CASRDSGNTIYF	TGTGCCAGCAGGGACAGTGGAAACACCATATATTTT
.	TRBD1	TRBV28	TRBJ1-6	CASSWTGPNSPLHF	TGTGCCAGCAGTTGGACAGGGCCAAATTCACCCCTCCACTTT
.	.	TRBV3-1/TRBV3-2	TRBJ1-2	CASSSRDRGGYTF	TGTGCCAGCTCTTCTAGGGACCGGGGGGGCTACACCTTC
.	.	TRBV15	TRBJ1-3	CATSRDLGTLKTTGNTIYF	TGTGCCACCAGCAGAGATCTCGGGACACTTAAAACTACAGGAAACACCATATATTTT
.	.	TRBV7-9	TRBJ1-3	CASSADRRNTIYF	TGTGCCAGCAGCGCGGACAGACGAAACACCATATATTTT
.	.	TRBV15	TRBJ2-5	CATSRDGVSGSGIGETQYF	TGTGCCACCAGCAGGGATGGGGTTTCAGGTTCAGGGATAGGAGAGACCCAGTACTTC
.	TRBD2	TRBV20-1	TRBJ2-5	CSASNVRGGAETQYF	TGCAGTGCTAGTAATGTTCGCGGGGGGGCAGAGACCCAGTACTTC
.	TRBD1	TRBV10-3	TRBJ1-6	CAISESGQGESPLHF	TGTGCCATCAGTGAGTCCGGACAGGGTGAGTCACCCCTCCACTTT
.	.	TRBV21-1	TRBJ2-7	CASSKGDKRGGRQYF	TGTGCCAGCAGCAAAGGAGACAAGCGGGGGGGCCGGCAGTACTTC
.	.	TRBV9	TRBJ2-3	CASSYGGAGTDTQYF	TGTGCCAGCAGTTATGGGGGGGCCGGCACAGATACGCAGTATTTT
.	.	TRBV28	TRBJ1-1	CASSLFQGKGTEAFF	TGTGCCAGCAGTTTATTCCAGGGGAAAGGCACTGAAGCTTTCTTT
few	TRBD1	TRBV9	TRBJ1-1	CASSPARTGYTEAFF	TGTGCCAGCAGCCCTGCCCGGACAGGGTACACTGAAGCTTTCTTT
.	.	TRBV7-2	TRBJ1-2	CASSLYTAFYGYTF	TGTGCCAGCAGCTTATATACAGCCTTCTATGGCTACACCTTC
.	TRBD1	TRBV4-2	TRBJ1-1	CASSPERGRFTQAFF	TGTGCCAGCAGCCCAGAGAGGGGGCGATTTACCCAAGCTTTCTTT
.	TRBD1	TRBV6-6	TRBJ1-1	CASRVGGEGTEAFF	TGTGCCAGCAGGGTAGGGGGCGAGGGGACTGAAGCTTTCTTT
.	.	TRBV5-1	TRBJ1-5	CASSLIPDQPQHF	TGCGCCAGCAGCTTGATCCCGGATCAGCCCCAGCATTTT
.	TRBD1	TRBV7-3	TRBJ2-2	CASSSKTGPGELFF	TGTGCCAGCAGCTCGAAGACAGGGCCCGGGGAGCTGTTTTTT
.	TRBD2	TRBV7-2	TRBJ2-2	CASTRGGRGAGELFF	TGTGCCAGCACCCGGGGGGGGCGGGGGGCCGGGGAGCTGTTTTTT
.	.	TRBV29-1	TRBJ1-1	CSVRRGGTEAFF	TGCAGCGTCCGGAGGGGAGGCACTGAAGCTTTCTTT
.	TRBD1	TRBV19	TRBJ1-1	CASSTRQGVIQAFF	TGTGCCAGTAGCACAAGACAGGGCGTTATACAAGCTTTCTTT
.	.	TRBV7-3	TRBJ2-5	CASSALDRDLSETQYF	TGTGCCAGCAGCGCGCTTGACAGGGACTTATCGGAGACCCAGTACTTC
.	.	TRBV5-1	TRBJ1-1	CASSSQVNTEAFF	TGCGCCAGCAGCTCGCAGGTGAACACTGAAGCTTTCTTT
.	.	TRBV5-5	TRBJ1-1	CASMVQPGIRSEAFF	TGTGCCAGCATGGTACAGCCAGGTATACGATCTGAAGCTTTCTTT
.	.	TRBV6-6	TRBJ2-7	CASSWSAMDSSYEQYF	TGTGCCAGCAGTTGGTCCGCGATGGACAGCTCCTACGAGCAGTACTTC
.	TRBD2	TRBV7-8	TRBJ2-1	CASSLLAGTYNEQFF	TGTGCCAGCAGCCTATTAGCGGGTACCTACAATGAGCAGTTCTTC